This T cell receptor beta chain was documented in a study of T cell responses to AZD1222 COVID-19 vaccine. As for the study in general: Investigators merged groups given second doses at roughly 4 or roughly 12 weeks.

A few counts support this clone. What it recognizes is unknown. The study's findings and limits: Donors in the cohort were predominantly white British and more often female, and clonal diversity was possibly underestimated. Two doses of AZD1222 preceded a rise in Spike-specific TCR breadth and depth.

J gave up 14 bases and V 4 bases, and 11 bases lay outside the gene matches. The CDR3 is made up of 14 amino acids. Germline V gene sequence: CDR1 SGHTA, CDR2 FQGNSA. Clones were sequenced by immunoSEQ multiplex PCR, and TCRdb holds only the in-frame ones, with some missing. The repertoire holds 120,000 or so clones, roughly 87% seen once, with around 10% in the top ten. The clonotype comes from an adult in good health. The specimen comprised peripheral blood, sampled on day 0 of AZD1222 vaccination. The rearrangement links TRBV7-2 to TRBJ1-6; 7 bases agree with TRBD1. The CDR3: CASSSGQVPSTLHF. The CDR3 DNA is TGTGCCAGCAGCTCCGGACAGGTACCCTCAACCCTCCACTTT.